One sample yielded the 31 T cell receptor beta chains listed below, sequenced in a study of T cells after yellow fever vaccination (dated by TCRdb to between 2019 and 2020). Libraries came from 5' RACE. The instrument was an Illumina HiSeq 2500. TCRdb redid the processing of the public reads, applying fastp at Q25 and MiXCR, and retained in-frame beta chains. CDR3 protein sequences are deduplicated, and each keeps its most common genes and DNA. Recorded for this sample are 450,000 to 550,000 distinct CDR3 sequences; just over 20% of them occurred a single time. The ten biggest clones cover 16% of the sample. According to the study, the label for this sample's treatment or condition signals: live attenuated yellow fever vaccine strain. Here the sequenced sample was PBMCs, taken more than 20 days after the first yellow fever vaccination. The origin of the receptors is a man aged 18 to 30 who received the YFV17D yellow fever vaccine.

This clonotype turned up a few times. The CDR3 DNA reads TGTGCCAGCACCCCTGGGGGACAGGGTATTGGCTACACCTTC. This codes for CASTPGGQGIGYTF. The rearrangement uses TRBV9 and TRBJ1-2; 9 bases fit TRBD1. Unmatched junction bases numbered 10, after V lost 6 bases and J lost 7 bases. Per the germline V gene, CDR1 is SGDLS and CDR2 is YYNGEE. The CDR3 has 14 residues.

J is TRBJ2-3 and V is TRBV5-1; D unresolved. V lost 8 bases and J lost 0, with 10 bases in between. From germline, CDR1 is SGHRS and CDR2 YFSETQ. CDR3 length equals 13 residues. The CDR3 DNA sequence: TGCGCCAGTGGGGAAGCTAGCACAGATACGCAGTATTTT. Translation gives CASGEASTDTQYF.

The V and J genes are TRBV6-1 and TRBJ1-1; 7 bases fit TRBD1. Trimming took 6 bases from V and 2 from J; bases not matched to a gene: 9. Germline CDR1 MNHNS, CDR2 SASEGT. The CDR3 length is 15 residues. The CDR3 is CASRSTGRLNTEAFF. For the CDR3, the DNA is TGTGCCAGCAGATCGACAGGGCGACTTAACACTGAAGCTTTCTTT.

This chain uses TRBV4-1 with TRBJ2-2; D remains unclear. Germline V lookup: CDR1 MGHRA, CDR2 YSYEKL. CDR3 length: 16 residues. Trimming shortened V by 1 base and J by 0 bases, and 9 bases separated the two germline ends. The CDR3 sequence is CASSQVDQPNTGELFF. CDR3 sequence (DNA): TGCGCCAGCAGCCAAGTGGACCAACCGAACACCGGGGAGCTGTTTTTT.

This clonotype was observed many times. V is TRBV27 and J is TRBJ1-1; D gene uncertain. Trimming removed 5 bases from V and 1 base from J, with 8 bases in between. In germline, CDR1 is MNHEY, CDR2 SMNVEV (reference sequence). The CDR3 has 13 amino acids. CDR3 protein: CASSPRSNTEAFF. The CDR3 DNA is TGTGCCAGCAGTCCAAGATCGAACACTGAAGCTTTCTTT.

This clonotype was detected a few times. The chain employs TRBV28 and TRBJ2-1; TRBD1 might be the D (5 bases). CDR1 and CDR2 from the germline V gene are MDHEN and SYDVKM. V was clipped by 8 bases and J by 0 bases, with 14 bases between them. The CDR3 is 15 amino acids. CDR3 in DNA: TGTGCCAGCTGCAGGGCCACGAGCTCCTACAATGAGCAGTTCTTC. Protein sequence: CASCRATSSYNEQFF.

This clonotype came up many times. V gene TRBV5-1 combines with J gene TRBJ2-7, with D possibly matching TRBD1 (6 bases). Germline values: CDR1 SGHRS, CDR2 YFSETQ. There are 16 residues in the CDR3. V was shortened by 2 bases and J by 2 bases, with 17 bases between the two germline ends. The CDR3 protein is CASSFLLETGPYEQYF. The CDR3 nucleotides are TGCGCCAGCAGCTTTCTCCTGGAGACAGGACCCTACGAGCAGTACTTC.

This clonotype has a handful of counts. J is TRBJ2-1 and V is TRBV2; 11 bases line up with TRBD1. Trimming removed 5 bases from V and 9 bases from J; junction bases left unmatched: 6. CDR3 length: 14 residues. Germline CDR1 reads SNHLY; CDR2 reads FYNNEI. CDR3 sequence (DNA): TGTGCCAGCAGTACCGGACAGGGGGCCTTTGAGCAGTTCTTC. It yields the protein CASSTGQGAFEQFF.

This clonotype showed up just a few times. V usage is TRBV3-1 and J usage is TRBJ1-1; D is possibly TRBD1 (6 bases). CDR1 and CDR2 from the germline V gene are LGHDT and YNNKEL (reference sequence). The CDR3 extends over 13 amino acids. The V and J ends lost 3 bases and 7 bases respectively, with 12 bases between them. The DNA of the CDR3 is TGTGCCAGCAGCCAGAGGGGGGCTGATGAAGCTTTCTTT. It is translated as CASSQRGADEAFF.

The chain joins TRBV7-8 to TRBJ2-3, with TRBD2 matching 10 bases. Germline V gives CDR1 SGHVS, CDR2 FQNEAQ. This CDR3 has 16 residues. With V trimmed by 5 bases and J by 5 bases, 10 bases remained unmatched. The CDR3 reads CASSANSGGPQDTQYF. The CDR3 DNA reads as TGTGCCAGCAGCGCCAATAGCGGGGGGCCCCAAGATACGCAGTATTTT.

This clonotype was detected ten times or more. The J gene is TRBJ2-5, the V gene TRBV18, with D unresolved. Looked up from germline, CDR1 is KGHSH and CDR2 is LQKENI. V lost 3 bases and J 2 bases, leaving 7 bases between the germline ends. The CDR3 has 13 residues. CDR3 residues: CASSPAVQETQYF. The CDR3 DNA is TGTGCCAGCTCACCTGCCGTACAAGAGACCCAGTACTTC.

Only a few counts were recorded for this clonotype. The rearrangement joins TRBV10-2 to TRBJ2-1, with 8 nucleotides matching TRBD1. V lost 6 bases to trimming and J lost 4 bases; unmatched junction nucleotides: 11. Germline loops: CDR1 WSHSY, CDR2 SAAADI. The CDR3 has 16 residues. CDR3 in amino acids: CASSPGQGKGYNEQFF. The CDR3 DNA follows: TGCGCCAGCAGCCCCGGACAGGGAAAAGGGTACAATGAGCAGTTCTTC.

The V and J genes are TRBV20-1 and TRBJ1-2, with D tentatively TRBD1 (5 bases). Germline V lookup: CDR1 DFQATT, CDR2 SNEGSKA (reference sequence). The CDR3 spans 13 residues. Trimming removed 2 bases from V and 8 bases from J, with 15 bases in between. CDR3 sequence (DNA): TGCAGTGCTAGATCTGGGGGGGTCAGAGGCTACACCTTC. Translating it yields CSARSGGVRGYTF.

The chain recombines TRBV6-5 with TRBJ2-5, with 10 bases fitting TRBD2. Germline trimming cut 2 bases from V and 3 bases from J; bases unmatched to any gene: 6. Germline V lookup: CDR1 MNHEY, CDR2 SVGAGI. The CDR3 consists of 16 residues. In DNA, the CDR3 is TGTGCCAGCAGTTACACTAACCTAGCGGGGGAAGAGACCCAGTACTTC. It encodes CASSYTNLAGEETQYF.

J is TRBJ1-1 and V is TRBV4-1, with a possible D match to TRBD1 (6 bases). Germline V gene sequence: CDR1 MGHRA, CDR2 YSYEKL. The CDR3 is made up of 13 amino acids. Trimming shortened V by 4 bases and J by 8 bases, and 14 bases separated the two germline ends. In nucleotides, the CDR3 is TGCGCCAGCAGCCGTACGCCGGACAGCGAAGCTTTCTTT. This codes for CASSRTPDSEAFF.

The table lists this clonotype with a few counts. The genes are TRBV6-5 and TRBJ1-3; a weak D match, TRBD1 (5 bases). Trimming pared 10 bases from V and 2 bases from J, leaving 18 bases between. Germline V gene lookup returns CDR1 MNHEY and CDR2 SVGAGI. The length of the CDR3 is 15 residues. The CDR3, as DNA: TGTGCCACCGCGCCGGGGGGGGGAGCTGGAAACACCATATATTTT. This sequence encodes CATAPGGGAGNTIYF.

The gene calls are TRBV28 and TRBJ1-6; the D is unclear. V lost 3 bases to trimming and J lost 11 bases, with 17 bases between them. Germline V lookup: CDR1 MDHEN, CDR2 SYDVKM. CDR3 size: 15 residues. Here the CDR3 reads CASSFRRGSRAPLHF. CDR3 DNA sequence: TGTGCCAGCAGTTTTCGTCGTGGATCTAGGGCACCCCTCCACTTT.

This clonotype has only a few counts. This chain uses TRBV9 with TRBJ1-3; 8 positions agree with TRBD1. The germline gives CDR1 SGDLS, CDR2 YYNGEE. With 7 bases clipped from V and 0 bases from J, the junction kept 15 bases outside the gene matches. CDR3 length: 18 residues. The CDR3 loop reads CASGRGGQASFSGNTIYF. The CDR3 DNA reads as TGTGCCAGCGGCAGAGGGGGACAGGCATCCTTCTCTGGAAACACCATATATTTT.

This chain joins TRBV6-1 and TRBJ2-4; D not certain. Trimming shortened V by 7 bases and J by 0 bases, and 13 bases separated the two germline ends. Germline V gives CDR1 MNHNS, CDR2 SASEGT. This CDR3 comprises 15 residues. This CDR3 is CASKAAAPAKNIQYF. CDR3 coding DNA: TGTGCCAGCAAAGCCGCCGCTCCAGCCAAAAACATTCAGTACTTC.

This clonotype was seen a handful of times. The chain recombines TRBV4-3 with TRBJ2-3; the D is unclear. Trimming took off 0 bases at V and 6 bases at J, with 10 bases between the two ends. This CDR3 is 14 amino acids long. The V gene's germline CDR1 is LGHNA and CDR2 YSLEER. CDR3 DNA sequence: TGCGCCAGCAGCCAAGAGGGCTATGCGGATACGCAGTATTTT. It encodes CASSQEGYADTQYF.

CDR3 DNA: TGCGCCAGCAGCTTGAGGGGACAGGCAACCTACGAGCAGTACTTC. Its translation is CASSLRGQATYEQYF. The chain links TRBV5-1 to TRBJ2-7; 8 nucleotides line up with TRBD1. This CDR3 is built from 15 residues. The V gene's germline CDR1 is SGHRS and CDR2 YFSETQ. Trimming took 1 base from V and 2 from J; bases not matched to a gene: 5.

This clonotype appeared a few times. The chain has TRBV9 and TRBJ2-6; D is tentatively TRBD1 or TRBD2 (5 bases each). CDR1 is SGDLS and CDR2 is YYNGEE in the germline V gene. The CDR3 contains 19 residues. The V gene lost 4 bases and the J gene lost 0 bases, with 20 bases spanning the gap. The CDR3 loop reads CASSQGPGTGTSGANVLTF. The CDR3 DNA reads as TGTGCCAGCAGCCAGGGTCCCGGGACGGGGACCTCTGGGGCCAACGTCCTGACTTTC.

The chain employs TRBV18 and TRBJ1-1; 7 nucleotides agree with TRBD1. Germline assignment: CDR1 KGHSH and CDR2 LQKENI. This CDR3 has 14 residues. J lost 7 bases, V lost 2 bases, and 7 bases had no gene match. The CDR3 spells CASSPDRVLVEAFF. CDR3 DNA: TGTGCCAGCTCACCAGACAGGGTCCTGGTTGAAGCTTTCTTT. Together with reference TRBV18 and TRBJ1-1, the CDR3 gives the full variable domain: NAGVMQNPRHLVRRRGQEARLRCSPMKGHSHVYWYRQLPEEGLKFMVYLQKENIIDESGMPKERFSAEFPKEGPSILRIQQVVRGDSAAYFCASSPDRVLVEAFFGQGTRLTVV.

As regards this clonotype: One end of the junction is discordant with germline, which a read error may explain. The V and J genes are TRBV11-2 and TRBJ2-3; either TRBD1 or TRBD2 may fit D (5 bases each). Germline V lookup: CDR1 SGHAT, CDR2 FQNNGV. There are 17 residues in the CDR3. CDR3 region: CASSPMSQGRVTDAQYF. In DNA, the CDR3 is TGTGCCAGCAGCCCTATGAGCCAGGGACGGGTCACAGATGCGCAGTATTTT.

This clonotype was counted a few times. The CDR3 loop reads CASSLERTGAGETQYF. As DNA, the CDR3 is TGCGCCAGCAGCTTGGAGAGGACAGGGGCTGGGGAGACCCAGTACTTC. This rearrangement joins TRBV5-1 to TRBJ2-5; 9 bases match TRBD1. This CDR3 has 16 residues. Germline CDR1 and CDR2: SGHRS and YFSETQ. V was clipped by 0 bases and J by 5 bases; unmatched bases: 8. The entire variable domain, with the rest obtained from reference TRBV5-1 and TRBJ2-5, is as follows: KAGVTQTPRYLIKTRGQQVTLSCSPISGHRSVSWYQQTPGQGLQFLFEYFSETQRNKGNFPGRFSGRQFSNSRSEMNVSTLELGDSALYLCASSLERTGAGETQYFGPGTRLLVL.

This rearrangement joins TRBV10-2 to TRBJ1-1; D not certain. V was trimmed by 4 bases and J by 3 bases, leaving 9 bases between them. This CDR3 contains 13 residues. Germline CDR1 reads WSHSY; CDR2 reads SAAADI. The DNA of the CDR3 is TGCGCCAGCAGTGTGGTCAGCCACACTGAAGCTTTCTTT. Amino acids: CASSVVSHTEAFF.

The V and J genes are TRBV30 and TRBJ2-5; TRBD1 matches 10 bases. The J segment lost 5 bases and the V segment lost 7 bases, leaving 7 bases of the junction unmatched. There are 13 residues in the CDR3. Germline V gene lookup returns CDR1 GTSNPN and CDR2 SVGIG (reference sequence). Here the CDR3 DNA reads TGTGCCTCCTTGACAGGGGGCGCGGAGACCCAGTACTTC. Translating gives CASLTGGAETQYF.

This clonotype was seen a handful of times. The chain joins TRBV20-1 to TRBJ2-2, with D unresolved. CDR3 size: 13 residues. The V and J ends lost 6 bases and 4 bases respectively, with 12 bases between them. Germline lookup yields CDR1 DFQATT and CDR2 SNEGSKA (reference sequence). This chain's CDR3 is CSAPGSITGELFF. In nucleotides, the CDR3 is TGCAGTGCCCCCGGAAGCATCACCGGGGAGCTGTTTTTT.

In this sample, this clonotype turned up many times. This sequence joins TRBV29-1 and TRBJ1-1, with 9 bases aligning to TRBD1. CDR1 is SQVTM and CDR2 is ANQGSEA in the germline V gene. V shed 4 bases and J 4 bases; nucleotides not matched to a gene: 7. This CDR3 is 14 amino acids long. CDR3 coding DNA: TGCAGCGTTGTACTTCTACAGGGGGCCACTGAAGCTTTCTTT. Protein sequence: CSVVLLQGATEAFF.

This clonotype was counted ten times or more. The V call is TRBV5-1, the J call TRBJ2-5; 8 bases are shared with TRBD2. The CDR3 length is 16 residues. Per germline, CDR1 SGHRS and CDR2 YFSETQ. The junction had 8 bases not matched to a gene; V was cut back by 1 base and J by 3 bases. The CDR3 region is CASSLFLAGGEETQYF. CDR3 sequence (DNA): TGCGCCAGCAGCTTGTTCCTAGCGGGTGGGGAAGAGACCCAGTACTTC.

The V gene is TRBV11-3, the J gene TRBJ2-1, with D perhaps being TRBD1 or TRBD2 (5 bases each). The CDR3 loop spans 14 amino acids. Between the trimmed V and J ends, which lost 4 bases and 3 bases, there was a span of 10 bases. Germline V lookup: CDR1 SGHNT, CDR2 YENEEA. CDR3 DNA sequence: TGTGCCAGCAGCTCAAGAGGGGACTACAATGAGCAGTTCTTC. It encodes CASSSRGDYNEQFF.